Listed below are T cell receptor beta chains from one sample, sequenced in a study of T-cell reconstitution after alpha-beta-depleted transplantation in children. TCRdb re-derived calls from the PCR reads in MiXCR, one entry per CDR3 protein. The sample contains around 800,000 distinct CDR3 sequences, roughly 15% of which appear only once. The sample here was PBMCs, mostly from graft donor cells, taken 360 days after TCRalphabeta/CD19-depleted stem cell transplant. These receptors were collected from a male patient between 5 and 17 years old who had a stem cell transplant for acute lymphoblastic leukemia, so the T cells may come from the graft donor. Each CDR3 is given with its conserved first and last residue. The order of the fields is D gene, J gene, clone size, V gene, CDR3 DNA, CDR3 protein. The D gene is left open where the match is weak. The size field is filled for only some rows; it gives once, few, many or a size class.

>TRBD1|TRBJ2-2|NA|TRBV28
TGTGCCAGCAGTTTATATCTTGGGACAGGGGTAAACACCGGGGAGCTGTTTTTT
CASSLYLGTGVNTGELFF
>NA|TRBJ1-4|NA|TRBV2
TGTGCCAGCAGTGTGAGGGAAAGGGAAAAACTGTTTTTT
CASSVREREKLFF
>TRBD2|TRBJ2-1|few|TRBV28
TGTGCCAGCAGTTTCTACGGCGGGAGGACTAACAATGAGCAGTTCTTC
CASSFYGGRTNNEQFF
>NA|TRBJ1-6|NA|TRBV10-3
TGTGCCATCCAAGCCGGAGGGGCGATAAGATCACCCCTCCACTTT
CAIQAGGAIRSPLHF
>NA|TRBJ2-7|NA|TRBV2
TGTGCCAGCAGTGCGGAAATTTACGAGCAGTACTTC
CASSAEIYEQYF
>NA|TRBJ2-7|NA|TRBV4-1
TGCGCCAGCAGCCAAGATAGGGGAGTGGTCTACGAGCAGTACTTC
CASSQDRGVVYEQYF
>NA|TRBJ2-3|NA|TRBV6-1
TGTGCCAGCAGGTCAGGGTTTGCAGATACGCAGTATTTT
CASRSGFADTQYF
>NA|TRBJ2-3|once|TRBV5-1
TGCGCCAGCAGCTTGGGTTACCCAGGAACAGATACGCAGTATTTT
CASSLGYPGTDTQYF
>TRBD1|TRBJ1-1|few|TRBV4-1
TGCGCCAGCAGCCGCCATCTCCGGACAGGGGGTTCGAACACTGAAGCTTTCTTT
CASSRHLRTGGSNTEAFF
>TRBD2|TRBJ2-1|NA|TRBV4-1
TGCGCCAGCAGGCAACGGGAGGGTGAGCAGTTCTTC
CASRQREGEQFF
>NA|TRBJ1-3|few|TRBV9
TGTGCCAGCAGCGCGATACAGGGCCGCTTGGAAAACACCATATATTTT
CASSAIQGRLENTIYF
>TRBD1|TRBJ2-1|NA|TRBV27
TGTGCCAGCAGTTTATGGACAGGGGGCCGGGAGCAGTTCTTC
CASSLWTGGREQFF
>TRBD2|TRBJ2-7|NA|TRBV4-1
TGCGCCAGCAGCCAAGATCCACGTAGTAGCGGGAGAAGGTACGAGCAGTACTTC
CASSQDPRSSGRRYEQYF
>TRBD2|TRBJ2-5|NA|TRBV7-6
TGTGCCAGCAGCTTATTTGCGGGAGTAATCGAGACCCAGTACTTC
CASSLFAGVIETQYF
>TRBD1|TRBJ2-1|NA|TRBV7-9
TGTGCCAGCAGCTCGCCGGGACAGGGGTCCTACAATGAGCAGTTCTTC
CASSSPGQGSYNEQFF
>NA|TRBJ2-4|NA|TRBV12-3/TRBV12-4
TGTGCCAGCAGTCCGCGTCGGGGGTCAAACATTCAGTACTTC
CASSPRRGSNIQYF
>NA|TRBJ2-7|few|TRBV10-3
TGTGCCACCACGGATGTGGGAGAAATCCCCTACGAGCAGTACTTC
CATTDVGEIPYEQYF
>NA|TRBJ2-5|few|TRBV12-3/TRBV12-4
TGTGCCAGCTCCGGGCCCCCGCGTCAAGAGACCCAGTACTTC
CASSGPPRQETQYF
>NA|TRBJ2-3|few|TRBV12-3/TRBV12-4
TGTGCCAGCAGTTTACGTATTTCTAGCACAGATACGCAGTATTTT
CASSLRISSTDTQYF
>TRBD1|TRBJ2-7|NA|TRBV7-9
TGTGCCAGCAGCGCGGGACAGGAAACCGACGAGCAGTACTTC
CASSAGQETDEQYF
>TRBD2|TRBJ2-1|few|TRBV4-1
TGCGCCAGCAGCCAAGGGGCCCTTAGCGGGAGGGTTACCTACAATGAGCAGTTCTTC
CASSQGALSGRVTYNEQFF
>NA|TRBJ2-7|few|TRBV28
TGTGCCAGCACTCCCGGAGATAGGAACTACGAGCAGTACTTC
CASTPGDRNYEQYF
>NA|TRBJ2-7|NA|TRBV20-1
TGCAGTGCCCCGACAGTCTCGGATGAGCAGTACTTC
CSAPTVSDEQYF
>TRBD2|TRBJ2-7|many|TRBV11-2
TGTGCCGTCAAACTAGCGGGAACCGAGCAGTACTTC
CAVKLAGTEQYF
>TRBD1|TRBJ1-5|few|TRBV5-1
TGCGCCAGCAGCCCCGGACAGGGGGCCGGTCAGCCCCAGCATTTT
CASSPGQGAGQPQHF
>NA|TRBJ1-3|many|TRBV12-3/TRBV12-4
TGTGCCAGCAGTTTTGGGGCGAGATCTGGAAACACCATATATTTT
CASSFGARSGNTIYF
>NA|TRBJ2-7|NA|TRBV3-1
TGTGCCAGCAGAGGGCAGGGGGGGACCTACGAGCAGTACTTC
CASRGQGGTYEQYF
>TRBD2|TRBJ2-5|many|TRBV7-3
TGTGCCAGCAGTCCCCTTCTAGCGGGAGGTCGAGAGACCCAGTACTTC
CASSPLLAGGRETQYF
>TRBD1|TRBJ2-1|NA|TRBV6-1
TGTGCCAGCACACCCCGCCAGGGGGCGCGTCTTGAGCAGTTCTTC
CASTPRQGARLEQFF
>TRBD2|TRBJ2-3|NA|TRBV4-2
TGTGCCAGCAGCCAAGAGCAACTAGCGGGAGGAGGGGATACGCAGTATTTT
CASSQEQLAGGGDTQYF
>NA|TRBJ2-3|NA|TRBV29-1
TGCAGCGTTGAACGGGCAGGGACGGGAGATACGCAGTATTTT
CSVERAGTGDTQYF
>NA|TRBJ2-6|few|TRBV5-1
TGCGCCAGCAGCTCCGCAGGTGGGTCCACTGGGGCCAACGTCCTGACTTTC
CASSSAGGSTGANVLTF
>TRBD2|TRBJ2-7|NA|TRBV4-1
TGCGCCAGCAGCCACCTGACTAGCGGTACCTACGAGCAGTACTTC
CASSHLTSGTYEQYF
>NA|TRBJ1-5|NA|TRBV10-3
TGTGCCATCAGTGAGTATCGGGATAGCAATCAGCCCCAGCATTTT
CAISEYRDSNQPQHF
>TRBD1|TRBJ2-3|NA|TRBV15
TGTGCCACCAGCCCCCGACAGGGGATGGGAGATACGCAGTATTTT
CATSPRQGMGDTQYF
>NA|TRBJ1-1|NA|TRBV12-3/TRBV12-4
TGTGCCAGCAGTCCCTGGGGGGGATCTAAAGCGGCTTTCTTT
CASSPWGGSKAAFF
>NA|TRBJ1-6|many|TRBV12-3/TRBV12-4
TGTGCCAGCAGTTCTTTTTGGGGGAATTCACCCCTCCACTTT
CASSSFWGNSPLHF
>TRBD1|TRBJ2-1|NA|TRBV5-1
TGCGCCAGCAGCCCCCGGTTGGGGACAGGGGCCAATGAGCAGTTCTTC
CASSPRLGTGANEQFF
>TRBD2|TRBJ2-5|NA|TRBV19
TGTGCCAGTAAGGGAGCGGGGGAGACCCAGTACTTC
CASKGAGETQYF
>NA|TRBJ1-3|few|TRBV5-1
TGCGCCAGCAGCTTGTTTTCCTCTGGAAACACCATATATTTT
CASSLFSSGNTIYF